This TCR beta chain was sequenced for a study of human T cells and chemical hapten exposure. Regarding time point: patch test 2, 6 weeks after DPC sensitization. Treatment denoted: therapeutic diphenylcyclopropenone sensitization with weekly scalp DPC. One entry per CDR3 protein, called by TCRdb with MiXCR from the RACE reads. This sample yields roughly 96,000 distinct CDR3 sequences, of which 7% to 10% are seen a single time; approximately 2% belongs to the top ten. The V gene's germline CDR1 is KGHSH and CDR2 LQKENI. The CDR3 runs to 13 residues. The germline V and J ends were trimmed by 0 bases and 7 bases, with 10 bases remaining between them.

V and J are TRBV18 and TRBJ2-7; D remains ambiguous. The sequences come from whole blood, collected in connection with sensitization to the hapten diphenylcyclopropenone (DPC). The origin of this receptor is a middle-aged woman with alopecia areata. Some clones in this sample may be carry-over from other donors' samples. The CDR3 region has the DNA TGTGCCAGCTCACCACCTTTCCTTGGGGAGCAGTACTTC. Its translation is CASSPPFLGEQYF.